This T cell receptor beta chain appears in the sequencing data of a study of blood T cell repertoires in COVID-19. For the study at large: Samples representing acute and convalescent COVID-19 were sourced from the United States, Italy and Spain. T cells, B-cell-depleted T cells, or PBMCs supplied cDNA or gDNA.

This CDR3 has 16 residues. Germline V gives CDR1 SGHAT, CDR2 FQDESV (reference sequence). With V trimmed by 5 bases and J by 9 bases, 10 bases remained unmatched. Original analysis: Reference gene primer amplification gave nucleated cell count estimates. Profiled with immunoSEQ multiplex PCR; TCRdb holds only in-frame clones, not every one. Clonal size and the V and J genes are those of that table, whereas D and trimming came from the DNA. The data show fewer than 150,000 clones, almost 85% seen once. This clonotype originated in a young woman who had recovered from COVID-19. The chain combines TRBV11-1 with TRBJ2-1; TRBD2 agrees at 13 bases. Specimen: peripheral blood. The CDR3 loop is CASSERLAGGGTEQFF. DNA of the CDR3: TGTGCCAGCAGCGAAAGACTAGCGGGGGGCGGTACTGAGCAGTTCTTC.